Below, 18 T cell receptor beta chains from the same sample are listed, as sequenced in a study of blood T cell repertoires in COVID-19. Produced via immunoSEQ multiplex PCR; TCRdb's table is partial and in-frame only. The sample includes over 300,000 clones, around 90% of them seen just once. Input material: peripheral blood. Every receptor here comes from a man younger than 35 with active or convalescent COVID-19.

V usage is TRBV5-4 and J usage is TRBJ2-1; tentative D call: TRBD1 (6 bases). Trimming removed 4 bases at V and 5 bases at J, with 13 bases between. Germline CDR1 reads SGHNT; CDR2 reads YYREEE (reference sequence). The CDR3 spans 14 residues. The CDR3, as DNA: TGTGCCAGCAGCAGCATACAGGGCAACAATGAGCAGTTCTTC. This codes for CASSSIQGNNEQFF.

The rearrangement joins TRBV7-2 to TRBJ2-3; D unclear. Per the germline V gene, CDR1 is SGHTA and CDR2 is FQGNSA. Trimming cost V 5 bases and J 7 bases, with 10 bases left between them. The CDR3 has 12 amino acids. The CDR3 is CASSAMKNTQYF. CDR3 sequence (DNA): TGTGCCAGCAGCGCGATGAAAAATACGCAGTATTTT.

V is TRBV15 and J is TRBJ1-5, with 7 bases identical to TRBD1. Germline trimming cut 3 bases from V and 7 bases from J; bases unmatched to any gene: 6. This CDR3 spans 14 amino acids. Germline loops: CDR1 LNHNV, CDR2 YYDKDF (reference sequence). DNA of the CDR3: TGTGCCACCAGCAGGGGACAGCTCGTACAGCCCCAGCATTTT. It translates to CATSRGQLVQPQHF.

About this clone itself: An end of the junction differs from the germline gene, which may be a read error. The chain employs TRBV4-1 and TRBJ2-6; possible D gene TRBD1, 5 bases. This CDR3 contains 15 residues. Germline CDR1 is MGHRA and CDR2 is YSYEKL. CDR3 sequence: CASSQGLSGANVLTF. The CDR3 nucleotides read TGCGCCAGCAGCCAGGGGCTCTCTGGGGCCAACGTGCTGACTTTC.

V usage is TRBV18 and J usage is TRBJ1-5; 8 bases line up with TRBD1. The CDR3 totals 16 residues. In germline, CDR1 is KGHSH, CDR2 LQKENI. J was trimmed by 2 bases and V by 3 bases; bases with no gene match: 6. For the CDR3, the DNA is TGTGCCAGCTCACCTGGACAGGGATCGGGCAATCAGCCCCAGCATTTT. It is translated as CASSPGQGSGNQPQHF.

CDR3: CATSDWTGGGTDTQYF. The CDR3 DNA reads as TGTGCCACCAGTGATTGGACAGGGGGCGGGACAGATACGCAGTATTTT. The rearrangement links TRBV24-1 to TRBJ2-3; 11 bases map to TRBD1. Germline V gene sequence: CDR1 KGHDR, CDR2 SFDVKD. Trimming cost V 2 bases and J 3 bases; bases outside gene matches: 3. The CDR3 contains 16 residues.

The V and J genes are TRBV20-1 and TRBJ1-4, with TRBD1 matching over 8 bases. Germline trimming cut 3 bases from V and 13 bases from J; bases unmatched to any gene: 7. CDR1 is DFQATT, CDR2 SNEGSKA, per germline (reference sequence). The CDR3 is 12 amino acids. The CDR3: CSASLQGAGLFF. The CDR3 coding sequence is TGCAGTGCTAGTTTGCAGGGGGCCGGACTGTTTTTT.

This chain connects TRBV9 to TRBJ1-2; D is perhaps TRBD1 (6 bases). The CDR3 runs to 14 residues. V lost 0 bases and J 5 bases, leaving 11 bases between the germline ends. From germline, CDR1 is SGDLS and CDR2 YYNGEE. The CDR3 reads CASSVDVGAYGYTF. The CDR3 DNA follows: TGTGCCAGCAGCGTAGATGTGGGGGCGTATGGCTACACCTTC.

V and J are TRBV11-3 and TRBJ2-7, with 8 bases lining up with TRBD1. V was pared by 0 bases and J by 5 bases, with 3 bases of the junction left unmatched. Germline V gene lookup returns CDR1 SGHNT and CDR2 YENEEA. The CDR3 runs to 14 residues. CDR3 in amino acids: CASSLDGTGDEQYF. The DNA of the CDR3 is TGTGCCAGCAGCTTAGATGGGACAGGTGACGAGCAGTACTTC.

This clone has only one observation. CDR3 amino acids: CASSLNAGERPQHF. Here the CDR3 DNA reads TGTGCCAGCAGCTTAAATGCAGGGGAAAGGCCCCAGCATTTT. The chain joins TRBV7-8 to TRBJ1-5, with TRBD1 as a possible D gene (6 bases). The CDR3 loop spans 14 amino acids. V shed 2 bases and J shed 9 bases, with 14 bases lying between them. CDR1 is SGHVS, CDR2 FQNEAQ, per germline.

The chain combines TRBV7-5 with TRBJ1-5; the table's TRBD1 call for D was not verified on the DNA. TRBV7-5 is tagged as a pseudogene. The CDR3 spans 15 residues. The CDR3 coding sequence is TGTGCCAGAAGCCCCGACAGGGGGCAACTTCAGCCCCAGCATTTT. Protein sequence: CARSPDRGQLQPQHF.

In its sample, this clone was seen a few times. The V call is TRBV6-1, the J call TRBJ1-5; D is undetermined. Germline CDR1 MNHNS, CDR2 SASEGT. This CDR3 is 16 amino acids long. Deletions cut 4 bases from V and 7 bases from J, with 20 bases between. CDR3 sequence: CASSAKPGEGRQPQHF. CDR3 in DNA: TGTGCCAGCAGTGCAAAACCCGGAGAGGGCCGGCAGCCCCAGCATTTT.

The count of this clone is one. This chain joins TRBV29-1 and TRBJ2-5, with 8 bases identical to TRBD1. The CDR3 covers 13 residues. The V gene end was trimmed by 8 bases and the J gene end by 1 base; junction bases not matched to a gene: 6. Germline CDR1 and CDR2: SQVTM and ANQGSEA. CDR3 nucleotide sequence: TGCAGCAACACAGGGGGGCTCCAAGAGACCCAGTACTTC. Protein sequence: CSNTGGLQETQYF.

The V gene is TRBV28, the J gene TRBJ1-5; 7 bases agree with TRBD1. In germline, CDR1 is MDHEN, CDR2 SYDVKM. The CDR3 covers 16 residues. V shed 6 bases, J shed 0 bases, and the junction held 8 bases outside the gene matches. CDR3 in amino acids: CASSRPGGTSNQPQHF. In DNA, the CDR3 is TGTGCCAGCAGCCGCCCAGGGGGTACTAGCAATCAGCCCCAGCATTTT.

The chain employs TRBV4-3 and TRBJ2-3; 9 bases align to TRBD2. The V segment lost 0 bases and the J segment 5 bases; nucleotides outside the gene matches: 9. This CDR3 is 17 amino acids long. Germline CDR1 reads LGHNA; CDR2 reads YSLEER. CDR3 sequence: CASSQDPPSGAGDTQYF. The CDR3 DNA reads as TGCGCCAGCAGCCAAGACCCACCTAGCGGGGCGGGAGATACGCAGTATTTT.

V and J are TRBV5-4 and TRBJ1-1; TRBD1 aligns across 8 bases. The J segment lost 5 bases and the V segment lost 4 bases, leaving 10 bases of the junction unmatched. Germline values: CDR1 SGHNT, CDR2 YYREEE (reference sequence). This CDR3 has 15 amino acids. CDR3 protein: CASSPAWTGSTEAFF. Here the CDR3 DNA reads TGTGCCAGCAGCCCCGCGTGGACAGGGAGTACTGAAGCTTTCTTT.

A word on this clone: The same CDR3 arises from other DNA sequences in this sample as well. This chain connects TRBV7-2 to TRBJ1-1; D not certain. CDR1 SGHTA and CDR2 FQGNSA come from the germline V gene. The CDR3 has 13 residues. V was clipped by 1 base and J by 1 base, with 4 bases between them. The CDR3, as DNA: TGTGCCAGCAGCTTAGGTAGGAACACTGAAGCTTTCTTT. This codes for CASSLGRNTEAFF.

The rearrangement uses TRBV6-1 and TRBJ1-5, with a tentative D call TRBD1 (5 bases). V lost 0 bases and J 3 bases, leaving 15 bases between the germline ends. CDR3 size: 17 residues. Looked up from germline, CDR1 is MNHNS and CDR2 is SASEGT. DNA of the CDR3: TGTGCCAGCAGTGAAGCGGTTTTCGGCAGGGACAATCAGCCCCAGCATTTT. Amino acid sequence: CASSEAVFGRDNQPQHF.